The 7 T cell receptor beta chains presented below share a single source sample, sequenced in a study of OX40 agonist ivuxolimab in advanced cancers. Profiled with immunoSEQ multiplex PCR; TCRdb holds only in-frame clones, not every one. The sample holds about 69,000 clones, about 85% seen once. The specimen comprised CD4+ or CD8+ T cells sorted from blood, sampled in a trial of the OX40 agonist ivuxolimab. These TCRs come from an adult with an advanced solid tumor such as melanoma, head and neck, liver or kidney cancer.

The chain is built from TRBV28 and TRBJ2-7, with a tentative D call TRBD1 (6 bases). V was cut by 5 bases and J by 2 bases, with 13 bases left in between. The CDR3 is made up of 14 amino acids. The germline CDR1 and CDR2 sequences are MDHEN and SYDVKM. CDR3 coding DNA: TGTGCCAGCAGTGCCAACGACAGGACCTACGAGCAGTACTTC. Translation gives CASSANDRTYEQYF.

The genes are TRBV4-3 and TRBJ2-7; perhaps TRBD2 as D (6 bases). The V gene's germline CDR1 is LGHNA and CDR2 YSLEER. V dropped 1 base and J dropped 9 bases, with 22 bases sitting between them. The CDR3 loop spans 16 amino acids. The CDR3 protein is CASSQGVGTPSPSQYF. The CDR3 coding sequence is TGCGCCAGCAGCCAAGGGGTAGGGACTCCTTCACCCTCGCAGTACTTC.

The J gene is TRBJ2-3, the V gene TRBV6-6; TRBD2 matches 11 bases. The CDR3 consists of 16 residues. Trimming cost V 7 bases and J 4 bases; bases outside gene matches: 10. Germline loops: CDR1 MNHNY, CDR2 SVGAGI (reference sequence). The CDR3 region has the DNA TGTGCCAGCATAATTAGCGGGAGGGTTCTAGCAGATACGCAGTATTTT. Its protein is CASIISGRVLADTQYF.

This chain joins TRBV4-1 and TRBJ2-5; a possible D gene is TRBD2 (6 bases). The assigned J gene may be wrong: the sequence end matches TRBJ2-7 better. The V gene's germline CDR1 is MGHRA and CDR2 YSYEKL. The CDR3 sequence is 15 residues long. CDR3 sequence: CASSQEGTLSYEQYF. In DNA form, the CDR3 reads TGCGCCAGCAGCCAAGAGGGGACTCTTTCCTACGAGCAGTACTTC.

This sequence joins TRBV4-2 and TRBJ1-2; D may be TRBD1 (6 bases). Trimming took 4 bases from V and 2 from J, leaving 14 bases between them. This CDR3 has 15 residues. CDR1 and CDR2 from the germline V gene are LGHNA and YNFKEQ. The CDR3 spells CASSPPGTLNYGYTF. The CDR3 coding sequence is TGTGCCAGCAGCCCTCCCGGGACACTGAACTATGGCTACACCTTC.

This chain links TRBV18 with TRBJ2-2, with 9 bases aligning to TRBD1. CDR1 is KGHSH, CDR2 LQKENI, per germline. Trimming removed 3 bases from V and 6 bases from J; junction bases left unmatched: 2. The CDR3 sequence is 14 residues long. CDR3 protein: CASSPDRGAGELFF. CDR3 sequence (DNA): TGTGCCAGCTCACCGGACAGGGGAGCCGGGGAGCTGTTTTTT.

The chain is built from TRBV30 and TRBJ1-2; D not certain. Trimming removed 3 bases from V and 1 base from J, with 6 bases in between. There are 12 residues in the CDR3. Per germline, CDR1 GTSNPN and CDR2 SVGIG (reference sequence). As DNA, the CDR3 is TGTGCCTGGAGAGGGAATAACTATGGCTACACCTTC. Its protein product is CAWRGNNYGYTF.